A selection of T cell receptor beta chains follows, all from one sample in a study of cytomegalovirus exposure and HLA in healthy donors. Measured with immunoSEQ multiplex PCR; TCRdb has only the in-frame clones, and not every one. The sample holds about 74,000 clones, 94% seen once. The sequenced material came from PBMCs. Receptor source: a young woman in good health and CMV-seropositive. The CDR3 runs from the conserved cysteine through the conserved F or W. The D gene is left open where the match is weak. Clone size is given for some rows only: seen once, a few or many times, or a class if the clone is expanded.

j_call v_call clone_size d_call cdr3_aa cdr3_nt
TRBJ2-7 TRBV27 . . CASSRTGYEQYF TGTGCCAGCAGCAGGACTGGGTACGAGCAGTACTTC
TRBJ2-2 TRBV19 . TRBD2 CASSISASGRLGTGELFF TGTGCCAGTAGTATATCAGCTAGCGGGAGGCTGGGTACCGGGGAGCTGTTTTTT
TRBJ1-5 TRBV2 . TRBD1 CASSHKTGQGSNQPQHF TGTGCCAGCAGCCATAAAACGGGACAGGGTAGCAATCAGCCCCAGCATTTT
TRBJ2-7 TRBV6-6 . TRBD1 CASSPTGTVLEQYF TGTGCCAGCAGTCCCACCGGGACAGTCCTCGAGCAGTACTTC
TRBJ1-1 TRBV19 . . CASSIAENTEAFF TGTGCCAGTAGTATAGCAGAGAACACTGAAGCTTTCTTT
TRBJ2-2 TRBV9 . . CASSTGTINTGELFF TGTGCCAGCAGCACAGGGACAATTAACACCGGGGAGCTGTTTTTT
TRBJ2-3 TRBV19 . TRBD2 CASSSGTSATDTQYF TGTGCCAGTAGTTCCGGGACTAGCGCTACAGATACGCAGTATTTT
TRBJ2-4 TRBV27 . TRBD1 CASSSDRVTKNIQYF TGTGCCAGCAGTTCCGACAGGGTCACAAAAAACATTCAGTACTTC
TRBJ1-2 TRBV2 . TRBD1 CASSAQQGANYGYTF TGTGCCAGCAGTGCTCAACAGGGGGCTAACTATGGCTACACCTTC
TRBJ2-3 TRBV19 once TRBD1 CASSTDRAGVPDTQYF TGTGCCAGTAGTACAGACAGGGCAGGGGTACCAGATACGCAGTATTTT
TRBJ2-2 TRBV6-5 . TRBD2 CASRRSAGNTGELFF TGTGCCAGCAGACGCTCAGCGGGAAACACCGGGGAGCTGTTTTTT
TRBJ2-7 TRBV5-1 . . CASSLDASEQYF TGCGCCAGCAGCTTGGATGCTAGCGAACAGTACTTC
TRBJ2-1 TRBV5-4 . TRBD1 CASSPETGASYNEQFF TGTGCCAGCAGCCCGGAGACAGGGGCCTCCTACAATGAGCAGTTCTTC
TRBJ2-7 TRBV7-2 . . CASRPPEGTSYEQYF TGTGCCAGCAGACCACCAGAGGGAACCTCCTACGAGCAGTACTTC
TRBJ2-5 TRBV11-3 . . CASSSRGGATETQYF TGTGCCAGCAGCTCCCGAGGGGGGGCCACAGAGACCCAGTACTTC
TRBJ1-2 TRBV10-3 once . CAISQTGDEGYTF TGTGCCATTTCCCAGACCGGGGATGAGGGCTACACCTTC
TRBJ2-7 TRBV5-1 . TRBD1 CASTSGTGGYEQYF TGCGCCAGCACCTCCGGGACAGGGGGCTACGAGCAGTACTTC
TRBJ2-3 TRBV5-1 . TRBD1 CASSPGDRPTDTQYF TGCGCCAGCAGCCCCGGGGACAGGCCCACAGATACGCAGTATTTT
TRBJ1-1 TRBV6-6 . . CASTLKGGMNTEAFF TGTGCCAGCACCTTAAAGGGGGGGATGAACACTGAAGCTTTCTTT
TRBJ1-4 TRBV15 . . CATSRGTGSSNEKLFF TGTGCCACCAGCAGAGGTACAGGGTCGAGTAATGAAAAACTGTTTTTT
TRBJ2-1 TRBV2 . TRBD2 CASVKREVYNEQFF TGTGCCAGCGTAAAGCGGGAGGTTTACAATGAGCAGTTCTTC
TRBJ2-2 TRBV11-3 once TRBD2 CASSPCCGGDTGELFF TGTGCCAGCAGCCCTTGTTGCGGGGGGGACACCGGGGAGCTGTTTTTT
TRBJ1-1 TRBV7-2 . . CASSLGWSTEAFF TGTGCCAGCAGCTTAGGCTGGAGCACTGAAGCTTTCTTT
TRBJ2-1 TRBV19 . . CASSMSQGNEQFF TGTGCCAGTAGTATGTCGCAGGGGAATGAGCAGTTCTTC
TRBJ2-2 TRBV6-6 . TRBD1 CASTQGATRGELFF TGTGCCAGCACCCAGGGGGCGACCCGCGGGGAGCTGTTTTTT
TRBJ2-2 TRBV5-4 . . CASSPVATGTGELFF TGTGCCAGCAGCCCCGTAGCAACTGGGACCGGGGAGCTGTTTTTT
TRBJ2-2 TRBV11-1 . TRBD2 CASSRTRAAGELFF TGTGCCAGCAGCCGGACTAGGGCCGCCGGGGAGCTGTTTTTT
TRBJ2-1 TRBV27 . TRBD2 CASSRLAGGPGNEQFF TGTGCCAGCAGTCGACTAGCGGGGGGGCCAGGGAATGAGCAGTTCTTC
TRBJ2-7 TRBV7-9 . TRBD2 CASFSSGSSSYEQYF TGTGCCAGCTTCTCTAGCGGGTCTAGCTCCTACGAGCAGTACTTC
TRBJ1-1 TRBV12-5 once . CASGRALNTEAFF TGTGCTAGTGGCAGGGCCTTGAACACTGAAGCTTTCTTT
TRBJ1-2 TRBV25-1 . TRBD1 CASSEAGQGLNYGYTF TGTGCCAGCAGTGAGGCCGGACAGGGTTTAAACTATGGCTACACCTTC
TRBJ2-7 TRBV4-2 . . CASSQDDTGPDEQYF TGTGCCAGCAGCCAAGACGACACAGGGCCCGACGAGCAGTACTTC
TRBJ2-5 TRBV5-4 . . CASSLRTEETQYF TGTGCCAGCAGCTTACGGACAGAAGAGACCCAGTACTTC
TRBJ1-2 TRBV10-3 . TRBD1 CAISESKDRIMVGYTF TGTGCCATCAGTGAGTCGAAGGACAGGATTATGGTTGGCTACACCTTC
TRBJ2-5 TRBV6-1 . TRBD2 CASSDASGGHQETQYF TGTGCCAGCAGTGACGCTAGCGGGGGGCATCAAGAGACCCAGTACTTC
TRBJ2-1 TRBV6-1 once TRBD2 CASSARISGRAYNEQFF TGTGCCAGCAGTGCACGAATTAGCGGGAGGGCCTACAATGAGCAGTTCTTC
TRBJ1-5 TRBV11-1 . TRBD1 CASSPTGEKGQPQHF TGTGCCAGCAGCCCGACAGGGGAAAAGGGTCAGCCCCAGCATTTT
TRBJ2-7 TRBV5-7 . . CASSPDLTGSYEQYF TGTGCCAGCAGCCCCGACCTTACGGGCTCCTACGAGCAGTACTTC
TRBJ2-1 TRBV13 once TRBD2 CASTTGGSYNEQFF TGTGCCAGCACCACGGGAGGCTCCTACAATGAGCAGTTCTTC
TRBJ2-2 TRBV27 . . CATRRYTGELFF TGTGCCACCCGGAGGTACACCGGGGAGCTGTTTTTT
TRBJ1-5 TRBV18 . . CASSASDRPNQPQHF TGTGCCAGCTCAGCAAGCGACAGGCCGAATCAGCCCCAGCATTTT
TRBJ2-5 TRBV15 . TRBD1 CATSSLQGAETQYF TGTGCCACCAGCTCCCTACAGGGGGCGGAGACCCAGTACTTC
TRBJ1-2 TRBV7-9 . . CASSRRGLTDRHTF TGTGCCAGCAGCCGCAGGGGCCTAACTGACAGGCACACCTTC
TRBJ1-2 TRBV6-6 . . CASSNAGGYTF TGTGCCAGCAGTAACGCGGGGGGCTACACCTTC
TRBJ1-3 TRBV30 . . CASQDDPGNTIYF TGTGCCTCGCAGGATGACCCTGGAAACACCATATATTTT
TRBJ2-5 TRBV11-3 . TRBD1 CASSSPTGGQQETQYF TGTGCCAGCAGCTCCCCGACAGGGGGTCAGCAAGAGACCCAGTACTTC
TRBJ2-3 TRBV4-3 . . CASSQDRGATTDTQYF TGCGCCAGCAGCCAAGACCGGGGGGCGACCACAGATACGCAGTATTTT
TRBJ2-7 TRBV13 . TRBD2 CASSETTSETYEQYF TGTGCCAGCAGCGAAACGACTAGCGAAACCTACGAGCAGTACTTC
TRBJ1-3 TRBV7-6 . . CASSLGGAGNTIYF TGTGCCAGCAGCTTAGGGGGAGCTGGAAACACCATATATTTT
TRBJ1-2 TRBV29-1 . TRBD1 CSVGLAGQALGYTF TGCAGCGTTGGACTGGCGGGACAGGCCTTAGGCTACACCTTC
TRBJ2-2 TRBV7-9 . . CASSAQQGRSGELFF TGTGCCAGCAGCGCGCAACAGGGAAGGTCCGGGGAGCTGTTTTTT
TRBJ1-2 TRBV2 . TRBD1 CASSYPGGGAKYGYTF TGTGCCAGCAGTTATCCGGGAGGGGGCGCGAAATATGGCTACACCTTC
TRBJ2-3 TRBV4-1 . . CASSLTRGPPDTQYF TGCGCCAGCAGCCTGACTAGGGGGCCCCCAGATACGCAGTATTTT
TRBJ1-1 TRBV7-9 . . CASSLGYRMNTEAFF TGTGCCAGCAGCTTAGGCTACCGCATGAACACTGAAGCTTTCTTT
TRBJ2-7 TRBV5-4 . TRBD2 CASSHAVGSGSSYEQYF TGTGCCAGCAGCCATGCCGTGGGGAGCGGGAGCTCCTACGAGCAGTACTTC